These 8 T cell receptor beta chains were all obtained from the same sample, sequenced in a study of blood T cell repertoires in COVID-19. TCRdb keeps only in-frame clones here, not all; method: immunoSEQ multiplex PCR. The profile shows roughly 55,000 clones, around four fifths of them singletons. The sequencing input was peripheral blood. The receptor set was obtained from a woman in her sixties or seventies with acute or convalescent COVID-19.

The chain couples TRBV4-1 to TRBJ2-7, with D perhaps matching TRBD2 (5 bases). V lost 8 bases, J lost 6 bases, and 23 bases lay in between. The germline V gene has CDR1 MGHRA and CDR2 YSYEKL. The CDR3 is made up of 15 amino acids. CDR3 bases: TGCGCCAGCCGCGGGTCGATGCCTCGAAAGAGCGAGCAGTACTTC. This sequence encodes CASRGSMPRKSEQYF.

V gene TRBV19 combines with J gene TRBJ1-5; D remains unclear. The germline CDR1 and CDR2 sequences are LNHDA and SQIVND (reference sequence). V was shortened by 3 bases and J by 2 bases, with 5 bases between the two germline ends. The CDR3 runs to 13 residues. As DNA, the CDR3 is TGTGCCAGTAGTATGGCTGGCAATCAGCCCCAGCATTTT. It yields the protein CASSMAGNQPQHF. Full variable domain (remainder filled in from reference TRBV19 and TRBJ1-5): DGGITQSPKYLFRKEGQNVTLSCEQNLNHDAMYWYRQDPGQGLRLIYYSQIVNDFQKGDIAEGYSVSREKKESFPLTVTSAQKNPTAFYLCASSMAGNQPQHFGDGTRLSIL.

The rearrangement joins TRBV27 to TRBJ2-5, with 8 bases aligning to TRBD1. Germline V gene data show CDR1 as MNHEY and CDR2 as SMNVEV (reference sequence). This CDR3 has 16 amino acids. The V gene end was trimmed by 4 bases and the J gene end by 4 bases; junction bases not matched to a gene: 11. CDR3 nucleotide sequence: TGTGCCAGCAGTTCAGGGACAGGTGGGCGGCGAGAGACCCAGTACTTC. Protein: CASSSGTGGRRETQYF.

The V and J genes are TRBV7-8 and TRBJ1-5; 9 bases line up with TRBD1. The CDR3 extends over 16 amino acids. Germline values: CDR1 SGHVS, CDR2 FQNEAQ. The ends lost 0 bases at V and 7 bases at J; junction bases unmatched: 7. The CDR3 DNA sequence: TGTGCCAGCAGCTTAGCCACAGGGGGCGCTCAGCAGCCCCAGCATTTT. It codes for CASSLATGGAQQPQHF.

This sequence joins TRBV30 and TRBJ2-3; D uncertain. Germline lookup yields CDR1 GTSNPN and CDR2 SVGIG (reference sequence). Trimming stripped 0 bases from V and 4 bases from J, with 11 bases between. The CDR3 loop spans 14 amino acids. Here the CDR3 DNA reads TGTGCCTGGAGTGTAGACTGGAGTTCAGATACGCAGTATTTT. Its protein product is CAWSVDWSSDTQYF.

The rearrangement links TRBV25-1 to TRBJ2-2, with D perhaps TRBD1 (6 bases). Germline V CDR1 and CDR2: MGHDK, SYGVNS. The CDR3 consists of 15 residues. Between the trimmed V and J ends, which lost 8 bases and 1 base, there was a span of 14 bases. CDR3 DNA: TGTGCCAGCCGACCTTCGGGACAGAACACCGGGGAGCTGTTTTTT. This codes for CASRPSGQNTGELFF.

This sequence joins TRBV7-2 and TRBJ2-1, with 7 bases fitting TRBD2. Trimming at V came to 1 base and at J to 4 bases, leaving 4 bases not matched to a gene. The V gene's germline CDR1 is SGHTA and CDR2 FQGNSA. CDR3 length: 15 amino acids. CDR3 in amino acids: CASSLGLADYNEQFF. CDR3 sequence (DNA): TGTGCCAGCAGCTTAGGTCTAGCGGATTACAATGAGCAGTTCTTC.

The genes are TRBV5-6 and TRBJ2-4; 7 bases are shared with TRBD2. The CDR3 has 17 amino acids. Unmatched junction bases numbered 9, after V lost 1 base and J lost 2 bases. Germline loops: CDR1 SGHDT, CDR2 YYEEEE. The CDR3 protein is CASSLLGGSGTKNIQYF. CDR3 nucleotide sequence: TGTGCCAGCAGCTTGTTGGGGGGGAGCGGCACCAAAAACATTCAGTACTTC. Supplemented by reference TRBV5-6 and TRBJ2-4, the full variable domain reads DAGVTQSPTHLIKTRGQQVTLRCSPKSGHDTVSWYQQALGQGPQFIFQYYEEEERQRGNFPDRFSGHQFPNYSSELNVNALLLGDSALYLCASSLLGGSGTKNIQYFGAGTRLSVL.